The rows below give T cell receptor beta chains drawn from one sample of a study of blood T cell repertoires in COVID-19. Sequencing was performed with immunoSEQ multiplex PCR; in TCRdb, only in-frame clones are kept and a portion is missing. The sample yields fewer than 350,000 clones, 85% seen once. The specimen sequenced was PBMCs or T cells enriched from blood (not recorded which). The source of these receptors is a woman in her 30s who had been exposed to COVID-19. The CDR3 runs from the conserved cysteine through the conserved F or W. A D gene is named only where the DNA matches it firmly. Size values are once, few and many counts, or a class for expanded clones, and some rows have none.

TRBV25-1	NA	many	TRBJ1-2	TGTGCCAGCAGTGATGTGGCCTACACCTTC	CASSDVAYTF
TRBV9	NA	NA	TRBJ2-3	TGTGCCAGCAGCCCTAACACAGATACGCAGTATTTT	CASSPNTDTQYF
TRBV9	NA	NA	TRBJ1-5	TGTGCCAGCAGCGTAGCTACTTCGGGACAGCCCCAGCATTTT	CASSVATSGQPQHF
TRBV5-1	NA	few	TRBJ1-2	TGCGCCAGCAGCTTGGTGGTGAGGGAAGCCGGCTACACCTTC	CASSLVVREAGYTF
TRBV7-9	TRBD2	NA	TRBJ2-1	TGTGCCATAGAGAGGTGGGCTAGCGGGAGGGTGGAGCAGTTCTTC	CAIERWASGRVEQFF
TRBV6-5	NA	NA	TRBJ2-7	TGTGCCAGCAGTTCTTCCGGGACACCGATCTACGAGCAGTACTTC	CASSSSGTPIYEQYF
TRBV7-9	NA	NA	TRBJ2-5	TGTGCCAGCAGCTTCCCTCTAGGCGGGGCTCCACAAGAGACCCAGTACTTC	CASSFPLGGAPQETQYF
TRBV3-1/TRBV3-2	TRBD2	NA	TRBJ2-1	TGTGCCAGCAGCCAAGTTCCGATAGCGGGAGGACTTTACAATGAGCAGTTCTTC	CASSQVPIAGGLYNEQFF
TRBV4-3	TRBD1	once	TRBJ2-7	TGCGCCAGCAGCCAAGGACAGGGGGCTTGGTACGAGCAGTACTTC	CASSQGQGAWYEQYF
TRBV2	TRBD2	NA	TRBJ2-7	TGTGCCAGCAGAGGTAGCGGGTCGGCCGAGCAGTACTTC	CASRGSGSAEQYF
TRBV7-9	TRBD1	NA	TRBJ2-1	TGTGCCAGCAGCCAACTAATGACAGGGACCAGCTCCTACAATGAGCAGTTCTTC	CASSQLMTGTSSYNEQFF
TRBV6-5	TRBD2	NA	TRBJ2-3	TGTGCCAGCACCTTCAGGTCGGGAGGGGCAGATACGCAGTATTTT	CASTFRSGGADTQYF
TRBV4-3	NA	few	TRBJ1-2	TGCGCCAGCAGCCAAGTTAAGCCCGGGACACCCTATAACTATGGCTACACCTTC	CASSQVKPGTPYNYGYTF
TRBV10-3	TRBD2	NA	TRBJ2-5	TGTGCCATCAGCGGACTAGCGGGGAAAGAGACCCAGTACTTC	CAISGLAGKETQYF
TRBV3-1/TRBV3-2	NA	NA	TRBJ2-3	TGTGCCAGCAGCCACGTGCGGGTGGCCGGCACAGATACGCAGTATTTT	CASSHVRVAGTDTQYF
TRBV6-5	TRBD1	NA	TRBJ1-6	TGTGCCAGCTGGCAGGGGGTTTCTTCGGGTTCACCCCTCCACTTT	CASWQGVSSGSPLHF
TRBV9	TRBD1	NA	TRBJ1-2	TGTGCCAGCAGCGTAGAACAGGGGGCCTCCTATGGCTACACCTTC	CASSVEQGASYGYTF
TRBV6-4	NA	NA	TRBJ2-3	TGTGCCAGCAGTGTCCCGGGGACAGATACGCAGTATTTT	CASSVPGTDTQYF
TRBV19	TRBD1	NA	TRBJ2-1	TGTGCCACCAGACAGGGGGCTCACTCCTACAATGAGCAGTTCTTC	CATRQGAHSYNEQFF
TRBV2	NA	NA	TRBJ1-3	TGTGCCAGCGCGAGGGAGGCAGGGATTTCTGGAAACACCATATATTTT	CASAREAGISGNTIYF
TRBV24-1	NA	NA	TRBJ2-2	TGTGCCACCAGTGGGGCCGGCGGAGGGGGGGGCACCGGGGAGCTGTTTTTT	CATSGAGGGGGTGELFF
TRBV7-6	NA	NA	TRBJ2-5	TGTGCCAGCAGCTTAGGCGGGGCGTCCCAAGAGACCCAGTACTTC	CASSLGGASQETQYF
TRBV28	NA	NA	TRBJ1-4	TGTGCCAGCAGTTTTAAGGGGTTGCCGACTAATGAAAAACTGTTTTTT	CASSFKGLPTNEKLFF
TRBV7-8	NA	once	TRBJ1-4	TGTGCCAGCAGCTTAGTAAAAGAAAAACTGTTTTTT	CASSLVKEKLFF
TRBV28	NA	NA	TRBJ1-2	TGTGCCAGCAGCCCTAACGTTGGCTACACCTTC	CASSPNVGYTF
TRBV7-2	NA	NA	TRBJ1-2	TGTGCCAGCAGCGAATCCGGACGAGGGAGGTATGGCTACACCTTC	CASSESGRGRYGYTF
TRBV28	NA	NA	TRBJ1-2	TGTGCCAGCAGCTCATCGGGAATCCTCGGCTACACCTTC	CASSSSGILGYTF
TRBV9	TRBD1	once	TRBJ1-2	TGTGCCAGCAGCGGACAGGGTTTTGGTGGCTACACCTTC	CASSGQGFGGYTF
TRBV19	NA	once	TRBJ1-1	TGTGCCAGTAGTTCCGGGACTCTGGGTGAAGCTTTCTTT	CASSSGTLGEAFF
TRBV11-2	NA	once	TRBJ2-7	TGTGCCAGCAGCCCAACAGGCTACAACGAGCAGTACTTC	CASSPTGYNEQYF
TRBV5-3	TRBD1	NA	TRBJ2-7	TGTGCCAGAAGCTTGGACAGGGGGCCGACCGAGCAGTACTTC	CARSLDRGPTEQYF
TRBV2	TRBD2	NA	TRBJ2-7	TGTGCCAGCATAGGAGCGGGGCCGAAATACGAGCAGTACTTC	CASIGAGPKYEQYF
TRBV7-9	TRBD2	NA	TRBJ2-3	TGTGCCAGCAGCCTGCTAATGGCTAGCGGCTACACAGATACGCAGTATTTT	CASSLLMASGYTDTQYF
TRBV10-2	TRBD1	NA	TRBJ1-6	TGCGCCAGCAGTGACGGGACAGACTATAATTCACCCCTCCACTTT	CASSDGTDYNSPLHF
TRBV18	NA	NA	TRBJ2-7	TGTGCCAGCTTTGCCGGAACAGGGACGGGGGAGCAGTACTTC	CASFAGTGTGEQYF
TRBV19	NA	NA	TRBJ2-1	TGTGCCAGTAGTATGGGGGGCTCCTACAATGAGCAGTTCTTC	CASSMGGSYNEQFF
TRBV5-1	TRBD2	NA	TRBJ2-1	TGCGCCAGCAGCTCGACGAATCGAATTAGCGGGAGGGCTGACAATGAGCAGTTCTTC	CASSSTNRISGRADNEQFF
TRBV6-2/TRBV6-3	NA	NA	TRBJ1-2	TGTGCCAGCAGTTATCGAATCCCATCTGACTCTTATGGCTACACCTTC	CASSYRIPSDSYGYTF
TRBV3-1/TRBV3-2	TRBD1	NA	TRBJ1-1	TGTGCCAGCAGCCAGGGACAGGGGGTCCAAGCTTTCTTT	CASSQGQGVQAFF
TRBV7-9	TRBD2	NA	TRBJ2-3	TGTGCCAGCAGCCTGGGACTAGCGGGAGTGACAGATACGCAGTATTTT	CASSLGLAGVTDTQYF
TRBV6-1	TRBD2	NA	TRBJ2-7	TGTGCCAGCAGTGATTGGGGGGGCTACGAGCAGTACTTC	CASSDWGGYEQYF
TRBV5-6	NA	NA	TRBJ1-6	TGTGCCAGCAGCTTTCGGGGGGTAGCAGGAAATTCACCCCTCCACTTT	CASSFRGVAGNSPLHF
TRBV3-1/TRBV3-2	TRBD1	NA	TRBJ1-5	TGTGCCAGCAGCCAAGTAGGGGGCCGCAATCAGCCCCAGCATTTT	CASSQVGGRNQPQHF
TRBV30	TRBD1	NA	TRBJ1-5	TGTGCCTGGAGTGTTGGGACAGGGATTCATCAGCCCCAGCATTTT	CAWSVGTGIHQPQHF
TRBV5-1	TRBD2	NA	TRBJ2-3	TGCGCCAGCAGCCAAAGCGGGGGGGCCTACGATACGCAGTATTTT	CASSQSGGAYDTQYF
TRBV11-2	TRBD2	once	TRBJ2-7	TGTGCCAGCAGCTCCACGACTAGCGGGGGGGTGGAGTACGGACAGTACTTC	CASSSTTSGGVEYGQYF
TRBV30	NA	few	TRBJ1-5	TGTGCCTGGAGTGTACGCGGGAACCAGCCCCAGCATTTT	CAWSVRGNQPQHF
TRBV28	NA	NA	TRBJ1-2	TGTGCCAGCAGTTATCCAGGCTATGGCTACACCTTC	CASSYPGYGYTF
TRBV28	TRBD2	NA	TRBJ2-1	TGTGCCAGCAGGAGAACCGGGACTAGCGGTAATTACAATGAGCAGTTCTTC	CASRRTGTSGNYNEQFF